This is a list of T cell receptor beta chains from one sample in a study of blood T cell repertoires in COVID-19. Only in-frame clones appear in the TCRdb table, and some are missing; sequencing was by immunoSEQ multiplex PCR. The table lists tens of thousands of clones, roughly 80% of them singletons, with 16% in the top ten. Source material: peripheral blood. The receptors originated from a woman over 75 with active or convalescent COVID-19. CDR3s include the opening cysteine and the closing phenylalanine or tryptophan. The D gene is left open where the match is weak. Not every row has a clone size; where given, it reads once, few, many or a size class.

D gene,V gene,J gene,clone size,CDR3 protein
-,TRBV12-5,TRBJ2-5,-,CASGLVHKTQYF
-,TRBV7-9,TRBJ1-5,-,CASQGPGSNQPQHF
-,TRBV7-2,TRBJ2-1,once,CASSDRLHNEQFF
-,TRBV7-2,TRBJ2-1,-,CASSKGGFSLLNEQFF
-,TRBV6-2/TRBV6-3,TRBJ2-7,-,CASSYSRGLIYEQYF
TRBD1,TRBV18,TRBJ1-2,-,CASSPLQDRTYGYTF
TRBD1,TRBV7-2,TRBJ1-2,once,CASSPTRRGQGARGYGYTF
TRBD2,TRBV25-1,TRBJ2-2,-,CASRGLAGGRTGELFF
TRBD2,TRBV7-9,TRBJ2-1,-,CASSLSGIKDNEQFF
TRBD1,TRBV10-2,TRBJ1-3,-,CASNPGGFGNTIYF
TRBD1,TRBV30,TRBJ2-7,-,CAWSVGTANSYEQYF
-,TRBV11-3,TRBJ2-2,-,CASSPSSGITNTGELFF
TRBD2,TRBV5-8,TRBJ2-3,-,CASSAGTRSDTQYF
TRBD2,TRBV9,TRBJ2-2,-,CASSLFVLSSGGYTGELFF
-,TRBV20-1,TRBJ2-5,-,CSAIDRVGGETQYF
-,TRBV5-1,TRBJ2-3,-,CASSFGRRDTQYF
-,TRBV9,TRBJ2-1,-,CASSGQGSPYNEQFF
TRBD1,TRBV7-2,TRBJ1-3,-,CASSLTEGGVGNTIYF
-,TRBV18,TRBJ2-7,-,CASSPPPLLQGSNEQYF
TRBD2,TRBV18,TRBJ2-1,-,CASSPLSPSGVSSYNEQFF
TRBD1,TRBV10-3,TRBJ1-1,-,CAISLQGADTEAFF
-,TRBV7-8,TRBJ1-5,few,CASSSAGRGGNQPQHF
-,TRBV5-3,TRBJ1-4,-,CARSLLGVATNEKLFF
TRBD1,TRBV7-9,TRBJ1-5,-,CASSTTGEQPQHF
-,TRBV28,TRBJ1-1,-,CASSSHSFTEAFF
-,TRBV6-5,TRBJ1-3,-,CATEPGFSGNTIYF
-,TRBV5-1,TRBJ1-2,few,CASSTGQSPLGYGYTF
-,TRBV5-1,TRBJ1-3,-,CASSPAGGYSGNTIYF
TRBD1,TRBV6-6,TRBJ2-2,-,CASSYPGTGSTGELFF
TRBD2,TRBV7-2,TRBJ2-3,-,CASSLGLAGPDTQYF
TRBD1,TRBV19,TRBJ1-2,-,CASSTQAGGHGYTF
-,TRBV18,TRBJ1-3,-,CASSREDSSGNTIYF
-,TRBV7-2,TRBJ2-5,-,CASSLGGVRQETQYF
-,TRBV7-3,TRBJ2-2,-,CASSPGAGSTGELFF
-,TRBV28,TRBJ1-2,once,CASSRANYGYTF
-,TRBV19,TRBJ1-1,-,CASSIWGRDYTEAFF
TRBD1,TRBV5-1,TRBJ2-1,-,CASSLGDRGKNEQFF
-,TRBV5-1,TRBJ2-3,-,CASSSLSSSTDTQYF
TRBD1,TRBV5-1,TRBJ2-7,once,CASAEGQGLDEQYF
-,TRBV9,TRBJ1-1,-,CASSVSHHSGPEAFF
-,TRBV6-2/TRBV6-3,TRBJ2-2,-,CASSSGGRTGELFF
-,TRBV24-1,TRBJ2-3,-,CATSAGTITDTQYF
TRBD1,TRBV19,TRBJ1-1,once,CASLPWTGESNTEAFF
-,TRBV7-9,TRBJ1-4,-,CASSLGGTGEKLFF
TRBD2,TRBV6-2/TRBV6-3,TRBJ2-1,-,CASTPWAGGNNEQFF
TRBD2,TRBV2,TRBJ2-7,few,CASTGLAGAYEQYF
-,TRBV10-1,TRBJ1-1,few,CATLKGVEAFF
TRBD1,TRBV7-2,TRBJ2-7,few,CASSLGPGGTYEQYF
-,TRBV11-2,TRBJ2-3,-,CASSPAGLTDTQYF
TRBD1,TRBV6-6,TRBJ1-2,-,CASSYRQGKRGEGYTF